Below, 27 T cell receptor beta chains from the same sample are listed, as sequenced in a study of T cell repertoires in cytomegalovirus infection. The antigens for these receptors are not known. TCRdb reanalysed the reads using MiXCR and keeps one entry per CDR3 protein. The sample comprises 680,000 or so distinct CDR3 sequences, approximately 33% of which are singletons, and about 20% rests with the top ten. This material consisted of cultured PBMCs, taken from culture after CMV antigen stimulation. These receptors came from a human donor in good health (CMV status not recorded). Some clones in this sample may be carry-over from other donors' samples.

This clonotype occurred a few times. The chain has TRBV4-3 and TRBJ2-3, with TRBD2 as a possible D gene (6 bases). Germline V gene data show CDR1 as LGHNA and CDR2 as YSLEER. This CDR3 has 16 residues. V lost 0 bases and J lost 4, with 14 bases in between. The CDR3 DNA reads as TGCGCCAGCAGCCAAGATTGGCGGGGTTTCTCAGATACGCAGTATTTT. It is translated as CASSQDWRGFSDTQYF.

CDR3 loop: CATSRVTGEVRGYTF. In nucleotides, the CDR3 is TGTGCCACCAGCAGAGTGACAGGGGAGGTACGGGGCTACACCTTC. The rearrangement uses TRBV15 and TRBJ1-2; 8 bases map to TRBD1. Germline V CDR1 and CDR2: LNHNV, YYDKDF (reference sequence). Unmatched junction bases numbered 9, after V lost 1 base and J lost 8 bases. The CDR3 extends over 15 amino acids. The whole variable domain, remainder taken from reference TRBV15 and TRBJ1-2, is DAMVIQNPRYQVTQFGKPVTLSCSQTLNHNVMYWYQQKSSQAPKLLFHYYDKDFNNEADTPDNFQSRRPNTSFCFLDIRSPGLGDTAMYLCATSRVTGEVRGYTFGSGTRLTVV.

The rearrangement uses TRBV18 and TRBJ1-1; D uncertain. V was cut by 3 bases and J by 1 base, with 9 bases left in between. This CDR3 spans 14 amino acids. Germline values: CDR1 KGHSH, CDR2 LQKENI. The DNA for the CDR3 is TGTGCCAGCTCACCGATGACAAGGAACACTGAAGCTTTCTTT. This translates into CASSPMTRNTEAFF.

The CDR3 DNA reads TGTGCCAGCAGGGGGACAGGGACCGCGACTGAAGCTTTCTTT. Translation gives CASRGTGTATEAFF. The J gene is TRBJ1-1, the V gene TRBV12-3 or TRBV12-4, with 9 bases fitting TRBD1. The CDR3 is 14 residues long. Unmatched junction bases numbered 7, after V lost 6 bases and J lost 5 bases.

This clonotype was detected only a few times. CDR3 residues: CASSLYRRGVVNYGYTF. The DNA of the CDR3 is TGTGCCAGCAGTTTATACCGGCGCGGCGTAGTTAACTATGGCTACACCTTC. V and J are TRBV12-3 or TRBV12-4 and TRBJ1-2; D unclear. V was cut by 2 bases and J by 1 base, with 17 bases left in between. This CDR3 spans 17 amino acids.

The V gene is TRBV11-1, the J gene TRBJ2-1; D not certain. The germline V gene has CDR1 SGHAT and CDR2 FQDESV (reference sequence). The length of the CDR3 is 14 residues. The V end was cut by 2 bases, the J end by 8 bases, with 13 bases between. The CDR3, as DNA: TGTGCCAGCAGCTTAACCCCCGGTGGACATGAGCAGTTCTTC. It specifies CASSLTPGGHEQFF.

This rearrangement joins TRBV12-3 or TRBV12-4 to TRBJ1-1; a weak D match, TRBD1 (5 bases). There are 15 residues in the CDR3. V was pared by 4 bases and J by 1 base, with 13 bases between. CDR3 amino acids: CASSSHRGQNTEAFF. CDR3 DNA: TGTGCCAGCAGTTCTCATCGAGGACAGAACACTGAAGCTTTCTTT.

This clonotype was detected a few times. CDR3 nucleotides: TGTGCCAGCAGCTTACTGAGCCAGGTTACCGGGGAGCTGTTTTTT. Translated, it gives CASSLLSQVTGELFF. This chain connects TRBV7-6 to TRBJ2-2; D is unclear. CDR3 length equals 15 residues. The germline V gene has CDR1 SGHVS and CDR2 FNYEAQ. Trimming left V 2 bases short and J 5 bases short, with 12 bases between. Based on the CDR3 plus reference TRBV7-6 and TRBJ2-2, the full variable domain is GAGVSQSPRYKVTKRGQDVALRCDPISGHVSLYWYRQALGQGPEFLTYFNYEAQQDKSGLPNDRFSAERPEGSISTLTIQRTEQRDSAMYRCASSLLSQVTGELFFGEGSRLTVL.

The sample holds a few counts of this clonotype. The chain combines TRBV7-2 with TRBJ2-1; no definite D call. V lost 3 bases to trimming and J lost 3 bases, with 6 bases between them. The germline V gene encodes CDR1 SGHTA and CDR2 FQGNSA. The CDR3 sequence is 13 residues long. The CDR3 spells CASSFPNYNEQFF. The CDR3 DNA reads TGTGCCAGCAGCTTCCCAAACTACAATGAGCAGTTCTTC.

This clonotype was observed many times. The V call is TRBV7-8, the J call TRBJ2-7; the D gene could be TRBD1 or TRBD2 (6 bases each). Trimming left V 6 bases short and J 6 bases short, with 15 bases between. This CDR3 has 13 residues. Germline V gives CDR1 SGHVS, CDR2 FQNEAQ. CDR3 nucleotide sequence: TGTGCCAGCAGGGGATGGTGGGGGGCCGAGCAGTACTTC. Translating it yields CASRGWWGAEQYF. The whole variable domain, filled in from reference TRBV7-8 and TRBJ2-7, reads GAGVSQSPRYKVAKRGQDVALRCDPISGHVSLFWYQQALGQGPEFLTYFQNEAQLDKSGLPSDRFFAERPEGSVSTLKIQRTQQEDSAVYLCASRGWWGAEQYFGPGTRLTVT.

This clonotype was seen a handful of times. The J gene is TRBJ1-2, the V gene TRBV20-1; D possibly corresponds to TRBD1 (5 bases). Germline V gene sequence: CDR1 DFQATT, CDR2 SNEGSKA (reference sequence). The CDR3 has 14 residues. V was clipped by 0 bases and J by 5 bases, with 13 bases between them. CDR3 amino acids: CSARDQAGSYGYTF. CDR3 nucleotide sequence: TGCAGTGCTAGAGATCAGGCAGGGAGTTATGGCTACACCTTC.

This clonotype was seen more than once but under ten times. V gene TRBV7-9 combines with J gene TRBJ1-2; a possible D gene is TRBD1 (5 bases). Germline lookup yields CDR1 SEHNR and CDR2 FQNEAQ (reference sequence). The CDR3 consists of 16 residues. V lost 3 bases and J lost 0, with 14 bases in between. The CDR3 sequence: CASSLAGVGANYGYTF. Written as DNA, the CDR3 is TGTGCCAGCAGCTTGGCGGGGGTGGGGGCTAACTATGGCTACACCTTC.

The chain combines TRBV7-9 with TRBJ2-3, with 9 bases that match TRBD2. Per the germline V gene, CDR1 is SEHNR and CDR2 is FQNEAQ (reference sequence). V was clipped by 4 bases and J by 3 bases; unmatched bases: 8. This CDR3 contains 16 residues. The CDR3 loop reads CASSYWRGGSTDTQYF. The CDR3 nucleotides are TGTGCCAGCAGCTATTGGCGGGGGGGAAGTACAGATACGCAGTATTTT.

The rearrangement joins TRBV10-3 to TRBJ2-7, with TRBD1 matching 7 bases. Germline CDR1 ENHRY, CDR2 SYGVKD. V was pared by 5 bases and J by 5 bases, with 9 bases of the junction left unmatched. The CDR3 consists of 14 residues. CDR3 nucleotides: TGTGCCATCAGTCCCAAGACAGGGACCCACGAGCAGTACTTC. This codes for CAISPKTGTHEQYF.

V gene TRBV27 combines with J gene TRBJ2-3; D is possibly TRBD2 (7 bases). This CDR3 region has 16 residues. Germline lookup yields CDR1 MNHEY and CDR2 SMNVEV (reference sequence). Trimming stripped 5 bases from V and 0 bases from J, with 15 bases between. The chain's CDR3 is CASSRRGRGSTDTQYF. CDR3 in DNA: TGTGCCAGCAGTCGCCGGGGGCGGGGGAGCACAGATACGCAGTATTTT.

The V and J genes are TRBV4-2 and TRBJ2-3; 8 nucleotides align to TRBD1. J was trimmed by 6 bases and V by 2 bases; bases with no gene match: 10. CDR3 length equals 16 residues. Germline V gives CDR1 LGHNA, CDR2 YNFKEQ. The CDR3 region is CASSQSAQGAGDTQYF. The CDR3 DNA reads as TGTGCCAGCAGCCAATCCGCCCAGGGGGCAGGGGATACGCAGTATTTT.

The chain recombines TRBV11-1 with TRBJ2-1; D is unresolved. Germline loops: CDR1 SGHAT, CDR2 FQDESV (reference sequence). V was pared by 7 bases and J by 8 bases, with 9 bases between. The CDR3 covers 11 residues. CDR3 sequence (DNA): TGTGCCAGCACCCGTGTCCATGAGCAGTTCTTC. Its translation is CASTRVHEQFF.

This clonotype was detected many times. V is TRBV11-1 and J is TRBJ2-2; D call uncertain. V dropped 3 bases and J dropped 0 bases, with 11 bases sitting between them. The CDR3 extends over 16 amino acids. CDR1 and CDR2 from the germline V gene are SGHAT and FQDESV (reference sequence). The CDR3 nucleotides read TGTGCCAGCAGCTTTGCCCCCGTCCCGAACACCGGGGAGCTGTTTTTT. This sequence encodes CASSFAPVPNTGELFF.

CDR3 in DNA: TGTGCCAGCAGCTTAGTGGGACAGGGAACCACTGAAGCTTTCTTT. Translation gives CASSLVGQGTTEAFF. This chain uses TRBV7-2 with TRBJ1-1; TRBD1 agrees at 9 bases. CDR3 length: 15 residues. The V segment lost 1 base and the J segment 4 bases; nucleotides outside the gene matches: 4. From germline, CDR1 is SGHTA and CDR2 FQGNSA.

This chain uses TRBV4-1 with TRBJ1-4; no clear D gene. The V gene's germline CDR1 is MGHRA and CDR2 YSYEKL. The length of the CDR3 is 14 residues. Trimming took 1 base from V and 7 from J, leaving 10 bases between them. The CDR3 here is CASSQGEDGEKLFF. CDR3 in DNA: TGCGCCAGCAGCCAAGGGGAGGACGGTGAAAAACTGTTTTTT.

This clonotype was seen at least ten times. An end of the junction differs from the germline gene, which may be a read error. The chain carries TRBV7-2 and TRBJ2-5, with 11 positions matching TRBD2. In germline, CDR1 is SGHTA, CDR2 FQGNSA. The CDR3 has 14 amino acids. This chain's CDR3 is CASRGLAALETQYF. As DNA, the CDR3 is TGTGCAAGCAGGGGACTAGCGGCCCTAGAGACCCAGTACTTC.

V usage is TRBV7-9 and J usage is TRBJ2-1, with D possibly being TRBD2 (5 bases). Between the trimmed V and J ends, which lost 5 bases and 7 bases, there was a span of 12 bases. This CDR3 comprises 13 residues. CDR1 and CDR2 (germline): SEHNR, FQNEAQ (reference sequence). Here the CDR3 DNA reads TGTGCCAGCAGCCAGGCTCAGCGGAATGAGCAGTTCTTC. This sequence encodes CASSQAQRNEQFF.

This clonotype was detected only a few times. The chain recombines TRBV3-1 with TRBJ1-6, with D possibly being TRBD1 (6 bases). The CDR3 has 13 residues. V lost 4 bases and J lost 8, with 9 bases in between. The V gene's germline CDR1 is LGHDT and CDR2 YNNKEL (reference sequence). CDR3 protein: CASSPGQYSPLHF. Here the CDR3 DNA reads TGTGCCAGCAGCCCAGGACAGTATTCACCCCTCCACTTT. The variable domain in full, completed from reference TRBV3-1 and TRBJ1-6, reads DTAVSQTPKYLVTQMGNDKSIKCEQNLGHDTMYWYKQDSKKFLKIMFSYNNKELIINETVPNRFSPKSPDKAHLNLHINSLELGDSAVYFCASSPGQYSPLHFGNGTRLTVT.

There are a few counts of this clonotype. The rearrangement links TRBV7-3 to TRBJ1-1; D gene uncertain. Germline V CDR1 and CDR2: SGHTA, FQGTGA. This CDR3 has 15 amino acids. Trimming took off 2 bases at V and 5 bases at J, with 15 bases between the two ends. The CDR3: CASSLGVSGKTEAFF. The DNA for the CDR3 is TGTGCCAGCAGCTTAGGAGTCTCGGGAAAGACTGAAGCTTTCTTT.

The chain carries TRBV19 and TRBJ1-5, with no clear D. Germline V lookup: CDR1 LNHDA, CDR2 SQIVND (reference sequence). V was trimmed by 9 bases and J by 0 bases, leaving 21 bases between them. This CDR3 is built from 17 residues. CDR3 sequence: CASRPLIGQDSNQPQHF. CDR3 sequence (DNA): TGTGCCAGCCGGCCCCTTATAGGGCAGGATAGCAATCAGCCCCAGCATTTT. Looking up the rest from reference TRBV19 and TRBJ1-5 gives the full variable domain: DGGITQSPKYLFRKEGQNVTLSCEQNLNHDAMYWYRQDPGQGLRLIYYSQIVNDFQKGDIAEGYSVSREKKESFPLTVTSAQKNPTAFYLCASRPLIGQDSNQPQHFGDGTRLSIL.

The CDR3 spells CASSPGGGRNQPQHF. CDR3 DNA: TGTGCCAGCTCACCCGGGGGGGGGCGGAATCAGCCCCAGCATTTT. The gene calls are TRBV18 and TRBJ1-5, with a weak D call TRBD1 (6 bases). This CDR3 is built from 15 residues. V was cut by 3 bases and J by 4 bases, with 13 bases left in between. From germline, CDR1 is KGHSH and CDR2 LQKENI.

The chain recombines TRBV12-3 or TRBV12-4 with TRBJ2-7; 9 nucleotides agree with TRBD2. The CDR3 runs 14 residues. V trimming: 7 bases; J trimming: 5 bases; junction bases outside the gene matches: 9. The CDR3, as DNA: TGTGCCAGCACACCGGGACTAGCCATTCACGAGCAGTACTTC. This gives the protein CASTPGLAIHEQYF.